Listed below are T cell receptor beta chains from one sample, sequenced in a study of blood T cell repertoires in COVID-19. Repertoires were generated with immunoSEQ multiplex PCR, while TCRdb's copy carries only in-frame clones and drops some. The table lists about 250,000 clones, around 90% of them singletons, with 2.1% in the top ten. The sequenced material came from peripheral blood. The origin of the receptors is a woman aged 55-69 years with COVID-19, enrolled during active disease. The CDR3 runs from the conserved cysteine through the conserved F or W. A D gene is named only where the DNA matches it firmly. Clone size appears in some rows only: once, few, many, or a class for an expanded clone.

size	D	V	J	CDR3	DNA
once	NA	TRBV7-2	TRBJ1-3	CASSLSSGNTIYF	TGTGCCAGCAGCTTGAGCTCCGGAAACACCATATATTTT
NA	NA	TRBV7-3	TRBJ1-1	CASSFLLRGVNTEAFF	TGTGCCAGCAGCTTCCTCTTGCGGGGGGTTAACACTGAAGCTTTCTTT
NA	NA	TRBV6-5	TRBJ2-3	CASSPGFQDTNTQYF	TGTGCCAGCAGTCCGGGCTTTCAGGACACTAATACGCAGTATTTT
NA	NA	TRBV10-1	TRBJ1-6	CASLVNPGQNSPLHF	TGCGCCAGCCTTGTTAATCCGGGTCAAAATTCACCCCTCCACTTT
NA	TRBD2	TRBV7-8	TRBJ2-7	CASSSKRGYEQYF	TGTGCCAGCAGCTCTAAGCGGGGATACGAGCAGTACTTC
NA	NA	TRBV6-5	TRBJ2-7	CASSTGSYEQYF	TGTGCCAGCAGTACAGGGTCCTACGAGCAGTACTTC
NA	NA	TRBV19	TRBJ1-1	CASSIWKGGTEAFF	TGTGCCAGTAGTATATGGAAGGGAGGGACTGAAGCTTTCTTT
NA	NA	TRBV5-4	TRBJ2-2	CASSLDRGSTGELFF	TGTGCCAGCAGCTTGGATCGGGGGAGTACCGGGGAGCTGTTTTTT
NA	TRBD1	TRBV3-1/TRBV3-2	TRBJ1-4	CASSHPGTGNEKLFF	TGTGCCAGCAGCCATCCCGGGACAGGGAATGAAAAACTGTTTTTT
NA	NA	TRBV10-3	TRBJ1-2	CAINPGDSYYGYTF	TGTGCCATCAACCCTGGGGACTCTTACTATGGCTACACCTTC
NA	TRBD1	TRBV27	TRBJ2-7	CASSLLGPGGVGEQYF	TGTGCCAGCAGTTTACTTGGTCCAGGGGGCGTGGGCGAGCAGTACTTC
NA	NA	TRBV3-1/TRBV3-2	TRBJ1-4	CASSQTGSGVNEKLFF	TGTGCCAGCAGCCAGACTGGGTCTGGAGTAAATGAAAAACTGTTTTTT
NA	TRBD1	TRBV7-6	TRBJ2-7	CASSLTLQGKSSYEQYF	TGTGCCAGCAGCTTAACTCTACAGGGGAAGAGCTCCTACGAGCAGTACTTC
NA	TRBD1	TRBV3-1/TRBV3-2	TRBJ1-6	CASKMMGQGHSPLHF	TGTGCCAGCAAAATGATGGGACAGGGCCATTCACCCCTCCACTTT
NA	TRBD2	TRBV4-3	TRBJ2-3	CASSQQTPLAGGPDTQYF	TGCGCCAGCAGCCAACAAACCCCACTAGCGGGGGGGCCAGATACGCAGTATTTT
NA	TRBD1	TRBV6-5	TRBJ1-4	CASRRDRVDEKLFF	TGTGCCAGCAGAAGGGACAGGGTCGATGAAAAACTGTTTTTT
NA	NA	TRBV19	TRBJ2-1	CASSMLASAPTYNEQFF	TGTGCCAGTAGTATGCTAGCTAGCGCACCTACCTACAATGAGCAGTTCTTC
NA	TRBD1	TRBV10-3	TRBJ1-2	CAIRGQGNYGYTF	TGTGCCATCAGAGGACAGGGTAACTATGGCTACACCTTC
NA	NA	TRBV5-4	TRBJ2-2	CASSSRQNRLNTGELFF	TGTGCCAGCAGCTCCCGACAAAACAGGCTAAACACCGGGGAGCTGTTTTTT
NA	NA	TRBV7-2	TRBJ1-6	CASSLDQISYNSPLHF	TGTGCCAGCAGCTTAGATCAGATCTCCTATAATTCACCCCTCCACTTT
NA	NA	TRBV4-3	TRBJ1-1	CASSRGNQWNTEAFF	TGCGCCAGCAGCCGAGGGAACCAATGGAACACTGAAGCTTTCTTT
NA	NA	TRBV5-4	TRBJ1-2	CASSLGHPTGSNYGYTF	TGTGCCAGCAGCTTGGGACACCCCACGGGATCTAACTATGGCTACACCTTC
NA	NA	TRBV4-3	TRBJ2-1	CASSQEQGLEQFF	TGCGCCAGCAGCCAGGAGCAGGGACTTGAGCAGTTCTTC
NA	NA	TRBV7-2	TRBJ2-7	CASSLGRGGYEQYF	TGTGCCAGCAGCTTAGGTCGCGGCGGCTACGAGCAGTACTTC
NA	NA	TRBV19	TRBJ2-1	CASKATPTYNEQFF	TGTGCCAGTAAAGCGACTCCTACCTACAATGAGCAGTTCTTC
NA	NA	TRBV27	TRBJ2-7	CASKGRVTYEQYF	TGTGCCAGCAAAGGCAGGGTCACCTACGAGCAGTACTTC
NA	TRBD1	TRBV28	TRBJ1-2	CASTRDRGGGYTF	TGTGCCAGCACCCGGGACAGGGGCGGCGGCTACACCTTC
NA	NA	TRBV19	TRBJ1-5	CASTTGGQLNQPQHF	TGTGCCAGTACCACGGGTGGACAGCTCAATCAGCCCCAGCATTTT
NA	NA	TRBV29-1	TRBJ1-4	CSVGSGANEKLFF	TGCAGCGTTGGTTCGGGGGCTAATGAAAAACTGTTTTTT
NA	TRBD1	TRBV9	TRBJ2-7	CASSLRTGPYEQYF	TGTGCCAGCAGCCTCAGGACAGGGCCCTACGAGCAGTACTTC
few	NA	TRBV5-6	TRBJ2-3	CASTSPVESTDTQYF	TGTGCCAGCACCTCCCCGGTAGAGAGCACAGATACGCAGTATTTT
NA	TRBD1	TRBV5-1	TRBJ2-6	CASSLLARGFAGANVLTF	TGCGCCAGCAGCTTGCTGGCCAGGGGGTTCGCTGGGGCCAACGTCCTGACTTTC
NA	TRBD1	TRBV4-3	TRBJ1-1	CASSRAQGLNTEAFF	TGCGCCAGCAGCCGTGCACAGGGGCTGAACACTGAAGCTTTCTTT
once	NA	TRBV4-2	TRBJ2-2	CASSQESVQGWTGELFF	TGTGCCAGCAGCCAAGAAAGTGTGCAGGGGTGGACCGGGGAGCTGTTTTTT
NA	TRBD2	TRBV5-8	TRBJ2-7	CASRPRRGAYEQYF	TGTGCCAGCCGGCCAAGACGGGGGGCCTACGAGCAGTACTTC
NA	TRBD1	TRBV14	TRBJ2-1	CASRDGTGGRNEQFF	TGTGCCAGCAGGGACGGGACAGGGGGCAGGAATGAGCAGTTCTTC
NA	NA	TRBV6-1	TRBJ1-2	CASSEAVWQAANYGYTF	TGTGCCAGCAGTGAAGCGGTGTGGCAGGCAGCTAACTATGGCTACACCTTC
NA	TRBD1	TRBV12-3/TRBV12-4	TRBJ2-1	CASSPGQYNEQFF	TGTGCCAGCAGCCCGGGACAGTACAATGAGCAGTTCTTC
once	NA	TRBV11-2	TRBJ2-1	CASSLEGGSYNEQFF	TGTGCCAGCAGCTTAGAGGGGGGATCCTACAATGAGCAGTTCTTC
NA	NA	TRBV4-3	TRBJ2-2	CASSQDLRDVDTGELFF	TGCGCCAGCAGCCAAGACCTCAGGGATGTGGACACCGGGGAGCTGTTTTTT
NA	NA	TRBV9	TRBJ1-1	CASSVGTNKNTEAFF	TGTGCCAGCAGCGTTGGGACAAATAAGAACACTGAAGCTTTCTTT
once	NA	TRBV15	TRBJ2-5	CATSRGGGDIFQETQYF	TGTGCCACCAGCAGAGGAGGGGGGGACATCTTCCAAGAGACCCAGTACTTC
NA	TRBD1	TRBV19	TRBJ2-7	CASSIGRGPAYEQYF	TGTGCCAGTAGTATAGGCAGGGGGCCCGCCTACGAGCAGTACTTC
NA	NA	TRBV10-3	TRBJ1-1	CAISDRVSGEAFF	TGTGCCATCAGTGACAGGGTATCGGGTGAAGCTTTCTTT
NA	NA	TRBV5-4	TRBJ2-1	CASSFNRESYNEQFF	TGTGCCAGCAGCTTTAACAGGGAATCCTACAATGAGCAGTTCTTC
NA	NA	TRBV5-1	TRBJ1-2	CASSLGLGDYGYTF	TGCGCCAGCAGCTTAGGTTTAGGGGACTATGGCTACACCTTC
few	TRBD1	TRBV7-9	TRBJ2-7	CASSLGWQGAREQYF	TGTGCCAGCAGCTTAGGGTGGCAGGGGGCGAGGGAGCAGTACTTC
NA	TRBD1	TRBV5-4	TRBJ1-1	CASSLQQGPNTEAFF	TGTGCCAGCAGCTTGCAACAGGGGCCCAACACTGAAGCTTTCTTT
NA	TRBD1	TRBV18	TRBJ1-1	CASSPGTGVFGEAFF	TGTGCCAGCTCACCCGGGACAGGGGTCTTTGGTGAAGCTTTCTTT
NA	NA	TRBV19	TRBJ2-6	CASNTGIRSGANVLTF	TGTGCCAGTAATACAGGGATTCGCTCTGGGGCCAACGTCCTGACTTTC